This entry concerns a single TCR beta chain. No antigen is known for it. This sample was taken from a study of response to subunit inactivated influenza vaccine. Findings of the study overall: Authors proposed each seasonal influenza vaccination draws in few new T cells.

TCRdb reprocessed the RT-PCR reads with MiXCR, giving one entry per CDR3 protein. This sample has around 760,000 distinct CDR3 sequences, with about 15% found just once. The TCR comes from a man in his fifties or sixties who received an inactivated influenza vaccine. This specimen was PBMCs from blood, taken 14 to 15 days before vaccination.

CDR3 coding DNA: TGTGCCAGCAGCTTTAGGCAGGGGGCGCCTCAAGAGACCCAGTACTTC. It is translated as CASSFRQGAPQETQYF. The gene calls are TRBV7-9 and TRBJ2-5, with 8 bases fitting TRBD1. The J segment lost 2 bases and the V segment lost 3 bases, leaving 8 bases of the junction unmatched. This CDR3 comprises 16 residues. Germline V CDR1 and CDR2: SEHNR, FQNEAQ (reference sequence).